The 29 T cell receptor beta chains below were found in one sample sequenced in a study of beta chain features in type 1 diabetes. The entirety of the isolated RNA underwent reverse transcription, so expressed TCRB transcripts were sequenced. The data were produced by immunoSEQ multiplex PCR, yet TCRdb's version contains in-frame clones alone and is incomplete. This table has 300,000 to 400,000 clones, 10% to 15% appearing once. Sequences were obtained from naive CD4+ T cells from blood. Source of these receptors: a man aged 18 to 29 in good health.

The V gene is TRBV19, the J gene TRBJ2-1; TRBD2 might be the D (5 bases). Germline lookup yields CDR1 LNHDA and CDR2 SQIVND (reference sequence). V was pared by 3 bases and J by 2 bases, with 8 bases between. This CDR3 has 14 residues. The CDR3 DNA reads as TGTGCCAGTAGTATTACGGGGACCTACAATGAGCAGTTCTTC. Translating gives CASSITGTYNEQFF.

The rearrangement joins TRBV11-2 to TRBJ1-2; TRBD1 aligns across 8 bases. Looked up from germline, CDR1 is SGHAT and CDR2 is FQNNGV. With 5 bases clipped from V and 7 bases from J, the junction kept 6 bases outside the gene matches. The CDR3 covers 13 residues. The CDR3 nucleotides read TGTGCCAGCAGCACTCAGGGGGCGCGTGGCTACACCTTC. It specifies CASSTQGARGYTF.

This clone occurred a few times. The chain's CDR3 is CASSETRGLGLATDTQYF. In nucleotides, the CDR3 is TGTGCCAGCAGTGAGACCAGGGGGCTGGGACTAGCGACAGATACGCAGTATTTT. The rearrangement joins TRBV25-1 to TRBJ2-3; the match to TRBD2 covers 10 bases. The germline gives CDR1 MGHDK, CDR2 SYGVNS. The CDR3 runs to 18 residues. Losses at the gene ends were 3 bases for V and 3 bases for J; bases not matched to a gene: 12.

This clone was seen a handful of times. The V call is TRBV29-1, the J call TRBJ1-2; 7 bases map to TRBD1. The V and J ends lost 7 bases and 4 bases, in that order; junction bases with no gene match: 15. There are 15 residues in the CDR3. CDR1 and CDR2 from the germline V gene are SQVTM and ANQGSEA. In DNA form, the CDR3 reads TGCAGCGCCGCAACGACAGGGATCCCCACCTATGGCTACACCTTC. This gives the protein CSAATTGIPTYGYTF.

This clone was observed a few times. This rearrangement joins TRBV29-1 to TRBJ2-3; D is possibly TRBD2 (8 bases). This CDR3 is 15 amino acids long. CDR1 SQVTM and CDR2 ANQGSEA come from the germline V gene. V lost 3 bases and J lost 6, with 19 bases in between. In DNA, the CDR3 is TGCAGCGTTGAGAAACTAGCGGTCAGGGGGGATACGCAGTATTTT. As protein: CSVEKLAVRGDTQYF.

This chain connects TRBV5-6 to TRBJ2-5; TRBD1 matches 8 bases. With V trimmed by 3 bases and J by 2 bases, 9 bases remained unmatched. The CDR3 runs to 16 residues. Germline V gene sequence: CDR1 SGHDT, CDR2 YYEEEE. In DNA form, the CDR3 reads TGTGCCAGCAGCTCCCCCGACAGGGGCCGTCAAGAGACCCAGTACTTC. It yields the protein CASSSPDRGRQETQYF.

The table lists this clone with a few counts. The chain combines TRBV23-1 with TRBJ1-1; 10 bases map to TRBD1. TRBV23-1 is treated as an ORF (open reading frame) with a function not yet certain. The length of the CDR3 is 17 residues. The V gene end was trimmed by 4 bases and the J gene end by 2 bases; junction bases not matched to a gene: 10. The CDR3, as DNA: TGCGCCAGCAGTCCTTTCCGGGACAGGGGCCCTAACACTGAAGCTTTCTTT. Residues: CASSPFRDRGPNTEAFF.

This clone has more than one count but fewer than ten. The chain uses TRBV6-5 and TRBJ1-5, with TRBD1 matching 9 bases. Germline lookup yields CDR1 MNHEY and CDR2 SVGAGI. CDR3 size: 14 residues. J gave up 6 bases and V 6 bases, and 6 bases lay outside the gene matches. The CDR3, as DNA: TGTGCCAGCAGACTCGGGACAGGGACTCAGCCCCAGCATTTT. This translates into CASRLGTGTQPQHF.

This chain uses TRBV4-3 with TRBJ2-2, with D possibly being TRBD2 (7 bases). CDR3 length: 19 amino acids. CDR1 is LGHNA, CDR2 YSLEER, per germline. The germline V and J ends were trimmed by 0 bases and 0 bases, with 17 bases remaining between them. The DNA of the CDR3 is TGCGCCAGCAGCCAAGATAGTGGGGGGGCAGTCGCGAACACCGGGGAGCTGTTTTTT. Translated: CASSQDSGGAVANTGELFF.

The CDR3 DNA is TGTGCCGGTGGGGGGAGCTCCTACAATGAGCAGTTCTTC. Translating gives CAGGGSSYNEQFF. The V and J genes are TRBV7-8 and TRBJ2-1, with TRBD2 as a possible D gene (6 bases). Germline CDR1 reads SGHVS; CDR2 reads FQNEAQ. This CDR3 comprises 13 residues. Trimming took 11 bases from V and 0 from J, leaving 11 bases between them.

The chain uses TRBV6-6 and TRBJ2-7; possibly TRBD1 for D (5 bases). Germline CDR1 MNHNY, CDR2 SVGAGI (reference sequence). This CDR3 spans 14 amino acids. V was clipped by 0 bases and J by 4 bases, with 10 bases between them. The CDR3 sequence: CASSYSAGRYEQYF. The CDR3 coding sequence is TGTGCCAGCAGTTACTCGGCAGGGCGTTACGAGCAGTACTTC.

The chain is built from TRBV7-2 and TRBJ2-2; tentative D call: TRBD2 (5 bases). The CDR3 extends over 15 amino acids. CDR1 is SGHTA, CDR2 FQGNSA, per germline. The germline V and J ends were trimmed by 5 bases and 6 bases, with 16 bases remaining between them. The CDR3 loop reads CASSRPTTLSGELFF. CDR3 DNA sequence: TGTGCCAGCAGCCGTCCGACTACTTTGTCCGGGGAGCTGTTTTTT. The variable domain in full, with the rest retrieved from reference TRBV7-2 and TRBJ2-2, is GAGVSQSPSNKVTEKGKDVELRCDPISGHTALYWYRQSLGQGLEFLIYFQGNSAPDKSGLPSDRFSAERTGGSVSTLTIQRTQQEDSAVYLCASSRPTTLSGELFFGEGSRLTVL.

This clone was counted many times. This chain links TRBV15 with TRBJ2-7, with D tentatively TRBD2 (6 bases). Germline CDR1 is LNHNV and CDR2 is YYDKDF (reference sequence). Trimming left V 1 base short and J 1 base short, with 11 bases between. The CDR3 consists of 15 residues. CDR3 sequence (DNA): TGTGCCACCAGCAGAGCCGGGAGTAGGTCCTACGAGCAGTACTTC. It codes for CATSRAGSRSYEQYF.

The sample holds a few counts of this clone. The chain has TRBV30 and TRBJ2-1, with 9 nucleotides matching TRBD2. J was trimmed by 2 bases and V by 5 bases; bases with no gene match: 1. CDR3 length: 13 amino acids. Germline loops: CDR1 GTSNPN, CDR2 SVGIG (reference sequence). As DNA, the CDR3 is TGTGCCTGGGAGCGGGAGGCCTACAATGAGCAGTTCTTC. This encodes CAWEREAYNEQFF.

In this sample, this clone turned up a few times. The V and J genes are TRBV7-3 and TRBJ2-3; 11 nucleotides agree with TRBD1. The CDR3 runs to 16 residues. Germline V gene data show CDR1 as SGHTA and CDR2 as FQGTGA. V lost 4 bases to trimming and J lost 4 bases; unmatched junction nucleotides: 7. The CDR3 loop is CASSSAPGQGADTQYF. CDR3 bases: TGTGCCAGCAGCTCAGCCCCGGGACAGGGGGCAGATACGCAGTATTTT.

The chain recombines TRBV7-2 with TRBJ1-6; D unresolved. Germline CDR1 SGHTA, CDR2 FQGNSA. V was pared by 3 bases and J by 5 bases, with 14 bases between. The CDR3 has 16 residues. CDR3: CASSFRGTVNNSPLHF. Here the CDR3 DNA reads TGTGCCAGCAGCTTCCGTGGCACCGTAAATAATTCACCCCTCCACTTT.

This chain links TRBV30 with TRBJ2-7; TRBD1 matches at 7 bases. The CDR3 totals 14 residues. V shed 3 bases and J 3 bases; nucleotides not matched to a gene: 8. Per the germline V gene, CDR1 is GTSNPN and CDR2 is SVGIG (reference sequence). CDR3 region: CAWRVTGSSYEQYF. The CDR3 DNA sequence: TGTGCCTGGAGGGTGACAGGGTCTAGCTACGAGCAGTACTTC.

This clone was picked up a small number of times. The chain recombines TRBV6-6 with TRBJ1-1; D is undetermined. The V end lost 7 bases, the J end lost 2 bases, and 2 bases lay between the germline ends. CDR1 and CDR2 from the germline V gene are MNHNY and SVGAGI (reference sequence). This CDR3 is built from 10 residues. In DNA, the CDR3 is TGTGCCAGCACAAACACTGAAGCTTTCTTT. Its translation is CASTNTEAFF.

The genes are TRBV10-3 and TRBJ2-7, with 7 positions matching TRBD2. Germline V lookup: CDR1 ENHRY, CDR2 SYGVKD. This CDR3 has 14 residues. Unmatched junction bases numbered 5, after V lost 6 bases and J lost 0 bases. The CDR3, as DNA: TGTGCCATCAGGGGGGGAGGGAGCTCCTACGAGCAGTACTTC. Its protein is CAIRGGGSSYEQYF.

There are a few counts of this clone. The chain links TRBV7-9 to TRBJ1-5; TRBD1 agrees at 7 bases. This CDR3 region has 15 residues. The V gene's germline CDR1 is SEHNR and CDR2 FQNEAQ (reference sequence). V shed 8 bases, J shed 7 bases, and the junction held 14 bases outside the gene matches. CDR3 sequence reads: CASSTGEISGQPQHF. In DNA, the CDR3 is TGTGCCAGCTCCACAGGGGAGATTTCAGGCCAGCCCCAGCATTTT. Drawing the rest from reference TRBV7-9 and TRBJ1-5, the complete variable domain is DTGVSQNPRHKITKRGQNVTFRCDPISEHNRLYWYRQTLGQGPEFLTYFQNEAQLEKSRLLSDRFSAERPKGSFSTLEIQRTEQGDSAMYLCASSTGEISGQPQHFGDGTRLSIL.

This clone was found a few times. This chain connects TRBV5-4 to TRBJ2-6; D not resolved. V lost 0 bases, J lost 0 bases, and 7 bases lay in between. Germline values: CDR1 SGHNT, CDR2 YYREEE (reference sequence). The CDR3 is made up of 16 amino acids. CDR3 nucleotides: TGTGCCAGCAGCTTGGCGGTGAGCTCTGGGGCCAACGTCCTGACTTTC. This gives the protein CASSLAVSSGANVLTF.

The genes are TRBV5-5 and TRBJ1-1; D is uncertain. The V end was cut by 7 bases, the J end by 0 bases, with 10 bases between. This CDR3 region has 13 residues. The germline gives CDR1 SGHKS, CDR2 YYEKEE (reference sequence). DNA of the CDR3: TGTGCCAGCCGATACTTAATGAACACTGAAGCTTTCTTT. It is translated as CASRYLMNTEAFF.

At least ten counts were recorded for this clone. The CDR3 sequence is CATARVEISTVQYF. In DNA, the CDR3 is TGTGCCACCGCCCGCGTAGAGATTTCTACGGTGCAGTACTTC. The genes are TRBV28 and TRBJ2-7, with unresolved D. The CDR3 has 14 amino acids. Germline V gene data show CDR1 as MDHEN and CDR2 as SYDVKM. Trimming pared 10 bases from V and 9 bases from J, leaving 25 bases between.

The V call is TRBV11-3, the J call TRBJ2-7; maybe TRBD2 (6 bases). The CDR3 runs 15 residues. With 1 base removed from V and 8 bases from J, the gap between germline ends came to 18 bases. Germline CDR1 and CDR2: SGHNT and YENEEA. This CDR3 reads CASSLGGGGRFQQYF. Here the CDR3 DNA reads TGTGCCAGCAGCTTAGGAGGTGGGGGGAGATTCCAGCAGTACTTC.

The J gene is TRBJ2-5, the V gene TRBV25-1, with D perhaps matching TRBD1 (5 bases). The CDR3 covers 16 residues. V lost 5 bases and J lost 3, with 19 bases in between. The V gene's germline CDR1 is MGHDK and CDR2 SYGVNS. CDR3 region: CASSYPAGQGKETQYF. Written as DNA, the CDR3 is TGTGCCAGCAGTTACCCCGCCGGGCAGGGTAAAGAGACCCAGTACTTC. The whole variable domain, filled in from reference TRBV25-1 and TRBJ2-5, reads EADIYQTPRYLVIGTGKKITLECSQTMGHDKMYWYQQDPGMELHLIHYSYGVNSTEKGDLSSESTVSRIRTEHFPLTLESARPSHTSQYLCASSYPAGQGKETQYFGPGTRLLVL.

This clone has more than one count but fewer than ten. This sequence joins TRBV7-2 and TRBJ2-3; 8 bases agree with TRBD1. V shed 2 bases, J shed 4 bases, and the junction held 2 bases outside the gene matches. The CDR3 runs 14 residues. Germline lookup yields CDR1 SGHTA and CDR2 FQGNSA. The CDR3 DNA reads as TGTGCCAGCAGCTTAAACAGGGGGGCAGATACGCAGTATTTT. Its translation is CASSLNRGADTQYF.

This clone was counted only a few times. The chain is built from TRBV15 and TRBJ2-2; TRBD1 might be the D (6 bases). Trimming cost V 1 base and J 3 bases, with 15 bases left between them. Germline-derived CDR1 and CDR2 are LNHNV and YYDKDF (reference sequence). The CDR3 is 17 residues long. The CDR3 sequence: CATSRGTGRPDTGELFF. CDR3 DNA: TGTGCCACCAGCAGAGGAACAGGGCGCCCGGACACCGGGGAGCTGTTTTTT.

The chain uses TRBV15 and TRBJ2-5, with 9 bases matching TRBD1. The CDR3 runs to 15 residues. CDR1 is LNHNV and CDR2 is YYDKDF in the germline V gene (reference sequence). Trimming removed 1 base from V and 4 bases from J; junction bases left unmatched: 4. The CDR3 loop reads CATSRGQGGGETQYF. The CDR3 DNA sequence: TGTGCCACCAGCAGAGGACAGGGGGGAGGAGAGACCCAGTACTTC.

The chain uses TRBV6-5 and TRBJ2-7; D gene ambiguous. Trimming took off 5 bases at V and 2 bases at J, with 16 bases between the two ends. The germline CDR1 and CDR2 sequences are MNHEY and SVGAGI. CDR3 length: 15 residues. CDR3 sequence: CASSPARIKAYEQYF. DNA of the CDR3: TGTGCCAGCAGTCCCGCCAGGATTAAAGCCTACGAGCAGTACTTC.